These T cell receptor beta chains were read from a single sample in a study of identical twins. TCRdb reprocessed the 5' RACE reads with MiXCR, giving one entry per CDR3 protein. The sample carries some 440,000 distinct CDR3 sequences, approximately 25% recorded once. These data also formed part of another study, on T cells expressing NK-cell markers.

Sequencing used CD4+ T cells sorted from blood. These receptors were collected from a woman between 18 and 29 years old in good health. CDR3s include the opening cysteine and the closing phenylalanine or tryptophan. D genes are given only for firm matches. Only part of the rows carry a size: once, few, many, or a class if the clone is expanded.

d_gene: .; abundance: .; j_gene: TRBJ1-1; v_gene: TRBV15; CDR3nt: TGTGCCACCAGCAAGCGGGACAAAAACACTGAAGCTTTCTTT; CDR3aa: CATSKRDKNTEAFF
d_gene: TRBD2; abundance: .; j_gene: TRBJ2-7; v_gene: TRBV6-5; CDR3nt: TGTGCCAGCAGTTACTCGGGCCTAGCGGGAGCGAACGAGCAGTACTTC; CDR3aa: CASSYSGLAGANEQYF
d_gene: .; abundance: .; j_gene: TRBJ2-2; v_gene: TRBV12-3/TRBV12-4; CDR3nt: TGTGCCAGCAAAGGGGACACCAACACCGGGGAGCTGTTTTTT; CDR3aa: CASKGDTNTGELFF
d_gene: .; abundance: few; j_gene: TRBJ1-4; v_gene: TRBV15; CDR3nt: TGTGCCACCAGCAGGGGAGAGGGATCTAATGAAAAACTGTTTTTT; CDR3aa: CATSRGEGSNEKLFF
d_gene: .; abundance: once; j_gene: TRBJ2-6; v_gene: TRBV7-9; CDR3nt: TGTGCCAGCGGGAAATCTGGGGCCAACGTCCTGACTTTC; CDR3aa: CASGKSGANVLTF
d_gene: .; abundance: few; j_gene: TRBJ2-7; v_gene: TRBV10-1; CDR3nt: TGCGCCAGCAGTGGGGGGCCAGGGATCGGAGACGAGCAGTACTTC; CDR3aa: CASSGGPGIGDEQYF
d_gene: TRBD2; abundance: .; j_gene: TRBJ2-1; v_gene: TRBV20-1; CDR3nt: TGCAGTGGCGGTAGCGGGGCCCATTATGAGCAGTTCTTC; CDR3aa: CSGGSGAHYEQFF
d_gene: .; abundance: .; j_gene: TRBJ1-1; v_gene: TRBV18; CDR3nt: TGTGCCAGCTCATCAAGGACAGCCCTGAACACTGAAGCTTTCTTT; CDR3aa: CASSSRTALNTEAFF
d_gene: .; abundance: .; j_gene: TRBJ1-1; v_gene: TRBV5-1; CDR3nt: TGCGCCAGCAGCTACCAGGGTCCCACTGAAGCTTTCTTT; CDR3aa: CASSYQGPTEAFF
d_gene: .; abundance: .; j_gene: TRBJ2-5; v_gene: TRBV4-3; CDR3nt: TGCGCCAGCAGCCAAGATAAACAGGGGGGGTTGACCCAGTACTTC; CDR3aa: CASSQDKQGGLTQYF
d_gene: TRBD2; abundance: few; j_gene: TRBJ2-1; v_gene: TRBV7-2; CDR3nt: TGTGCCAGCAGCGCTAGCGGGAGGCGAGATGAGCAGTTCTTC; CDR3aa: CASSASGRRDEQFF
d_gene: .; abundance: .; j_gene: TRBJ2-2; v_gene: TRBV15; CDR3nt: TGTGCCACCAGCAGAGACGGGGGCGCCCCCGGGGAGCTGTTTTTT; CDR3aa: CATSRDGGAPGELFF
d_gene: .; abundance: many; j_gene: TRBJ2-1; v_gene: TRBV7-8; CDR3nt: TGTGCCAGCAGCTTGGGTGGTGGGGCCGTCTCCTACAATGAGCAGTTCTTC; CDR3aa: CASSLGGGAVSYNEQFF
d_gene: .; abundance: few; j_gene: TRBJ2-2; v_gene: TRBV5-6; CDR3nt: TGTGCCAGCAGCTTGGGTTCCGAGAACACCGGGGAGCTGTTTTTT; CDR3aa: CASSLGSENTGELFF
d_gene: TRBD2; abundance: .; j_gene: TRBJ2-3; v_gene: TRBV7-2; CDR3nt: TGTGCCAGCAGCTTAGCGCCTAGCGGGAGGGGCACAGATACGCAGTATTTT; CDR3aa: CASSLAPSGRGTDTQYF
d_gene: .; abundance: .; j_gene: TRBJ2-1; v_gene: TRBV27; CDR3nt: TGTGCCAGCAGTTTACGGGTCTCCTACAATGAGCAGTTCTTC; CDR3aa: CASSLRVSYNEQFF
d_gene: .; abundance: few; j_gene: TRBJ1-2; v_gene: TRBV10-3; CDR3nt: TGTGCCATCACCCCCCAGTCCCCCGACGGCGGCTATGGCTACACCTTC; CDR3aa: CAITPQSPDGGYGYTF
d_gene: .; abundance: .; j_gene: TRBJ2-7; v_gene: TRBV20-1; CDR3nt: TGCAGTGCTAGAGCTGGGTTCTCTGGCTACGAGCAGTACTTC; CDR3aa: CSARAGFSGYEQYF
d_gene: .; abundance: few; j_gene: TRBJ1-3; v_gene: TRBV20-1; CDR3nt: TGCAGTGCGCCCCGGTCGCCGGAGAACACCATATATTTT; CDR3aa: CSAPRSPENTIYF
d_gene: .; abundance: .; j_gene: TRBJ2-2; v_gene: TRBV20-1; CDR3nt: TGCAGTGCCATCGCTCTCCAGAACACCGGGGAGCTGTTTTTT; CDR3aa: CSAIALQNTGELFF
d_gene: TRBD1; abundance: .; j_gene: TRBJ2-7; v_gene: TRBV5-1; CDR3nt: TGCGCCAGCAGCTTGGTTTTGGGACAGGGAGGCGAGCAGTACTTC; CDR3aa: CASSLVLGQGGEQYF
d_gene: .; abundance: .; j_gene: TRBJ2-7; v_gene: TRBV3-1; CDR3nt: TGTGCCAGCAGCCAGAGGGCCTACGAGCAGTACTTC; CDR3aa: CASSQRAYEQYF
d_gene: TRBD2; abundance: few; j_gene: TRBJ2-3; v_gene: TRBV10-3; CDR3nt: TGTGCCATCAGTGAGAGGACTAGCGACACAGATACGCAGTATTTT; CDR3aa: CAISERTSDTDTQYF
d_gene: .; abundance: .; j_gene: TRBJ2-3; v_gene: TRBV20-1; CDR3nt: TGCAGTGCTAGCGACAGACGTCGTGCGACAGATACGCAGTATTTT; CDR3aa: CSASDRRRATDTQYF
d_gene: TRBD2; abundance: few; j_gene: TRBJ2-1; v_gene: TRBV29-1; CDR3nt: TGCAGCGTTCAGGGACTAACCAATGAGCAGTTCTTC; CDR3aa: CSVQGLTNEQFF
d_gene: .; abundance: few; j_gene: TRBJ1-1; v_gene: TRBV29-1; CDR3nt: TGCAGCGTTACAAAAACTGAAGCTTTCTTT; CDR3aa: CSVTKTEAFF
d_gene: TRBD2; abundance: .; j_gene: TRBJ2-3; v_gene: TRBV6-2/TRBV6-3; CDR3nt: TGTGCCAGCAGTTACCCTCTAGCGGGGAACGCTAATACGCAGTATTTT; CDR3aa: CASSYPLAGNANTQYF
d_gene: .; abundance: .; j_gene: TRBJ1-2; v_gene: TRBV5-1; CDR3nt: TGCGCCAGCAGCTTGGATATCAGAGGCTACACCTTC; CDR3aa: CASSLDIRGYTF
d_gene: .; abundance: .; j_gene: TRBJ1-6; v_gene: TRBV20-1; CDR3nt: TGCAGTGCTAGACTGAATTTTAATTCACCCCTCCACTTT; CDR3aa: CSARLNFNSPLHF
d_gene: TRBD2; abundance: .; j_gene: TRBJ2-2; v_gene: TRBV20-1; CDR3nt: TGCAGTGCGAAGGAAGCGGGAGCGAGCACCGGGGAGCTGTTTTTT; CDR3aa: CSAKEAGASTGELFF
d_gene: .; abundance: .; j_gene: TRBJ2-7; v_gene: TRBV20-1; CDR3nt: TGCAGTGCTAGAGTTGGAGGAAGGGAGCAGTACTTC; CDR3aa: CSARVGGREQYF
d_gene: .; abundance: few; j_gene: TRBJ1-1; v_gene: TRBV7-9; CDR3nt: TGTGCCAGCAGCGGTACCGGACGGATGAACACTGAAGCTTTCTTT; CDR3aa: CASSGTGRMNTEAFF
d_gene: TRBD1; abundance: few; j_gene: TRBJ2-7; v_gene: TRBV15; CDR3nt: TGTGCCACCAGCAGAGATCTTACAGGGGGAAACGAGCAGTACTTC; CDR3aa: CATSRDLTGGNEQYF
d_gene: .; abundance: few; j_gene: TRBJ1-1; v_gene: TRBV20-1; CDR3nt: TGCAGTGCTAGAGAGGTCAGGCGGAATGAAGCTTTCTTT; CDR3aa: CSAREVRRNEAFF
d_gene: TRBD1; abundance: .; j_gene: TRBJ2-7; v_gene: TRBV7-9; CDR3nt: TGTGCCAGCAGCTTGAAGGGACAGGGGCCTTACGAGCAGTACTTC; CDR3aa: CASSLKGQGPYEQYF
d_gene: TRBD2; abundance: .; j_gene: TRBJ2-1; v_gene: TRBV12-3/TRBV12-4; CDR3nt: TGTGCCAGCAGTCTGGGACTAGCGGGCAGCTCCTACAATGAGCAGTTCTTC; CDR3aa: CASSLGLAGSSYNEQFF
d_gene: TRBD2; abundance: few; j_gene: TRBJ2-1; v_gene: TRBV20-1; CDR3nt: TGCAGTGCACGGACTAGCGGGAGGGCCAATGAGCAGTTCTTC; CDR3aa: CSARTSGRANEQFF
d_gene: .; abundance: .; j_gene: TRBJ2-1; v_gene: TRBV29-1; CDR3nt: TGCAGCGTTGAAGGCCTAGCCTACAATGAGCAGTTCTTC; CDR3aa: CSVEGLAYNEQFF
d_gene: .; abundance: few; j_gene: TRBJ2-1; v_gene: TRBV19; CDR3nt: TGTGCCAGTAGTCTCCGGGAGAGCTACAATGAGCAGTTCTTC; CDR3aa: CASSLRESYNEQFF
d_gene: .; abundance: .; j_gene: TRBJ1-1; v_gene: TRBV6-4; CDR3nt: TGTGCCAGCAGTGCCGAGGGGAAGAACACTGAAGCTTTCTTT; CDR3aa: CASSAEGKNTEAFF
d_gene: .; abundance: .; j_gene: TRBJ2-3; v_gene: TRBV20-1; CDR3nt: TGCAGTGCAGCTGACAGGATTATAGATACGCAGTATTTT; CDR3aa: CSAADRIIDTQYF
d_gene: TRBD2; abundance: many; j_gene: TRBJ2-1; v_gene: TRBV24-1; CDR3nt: TGTGCCACCAGTGTCAGCGGGGGGGCTGCTGAGCAGTTCTTC; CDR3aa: CATSVSGGAAEQFF
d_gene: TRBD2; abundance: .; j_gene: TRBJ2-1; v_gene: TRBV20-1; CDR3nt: TGCAGTGCTCCGTCTAGCGGGGACAATGAGCAGTTCTTC; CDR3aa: CSAPSSGDNEQFF
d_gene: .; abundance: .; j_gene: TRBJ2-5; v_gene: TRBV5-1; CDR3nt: TGCGCCAGCAGCTTGGGTCTAGCGAACACAGAGACCCAGTACTTC; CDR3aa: CASSLGLANTETQYF
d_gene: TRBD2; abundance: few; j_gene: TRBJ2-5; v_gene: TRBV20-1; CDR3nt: TGCAGTGCTACCGGGACTAGCCGTGCAGAGACCCAGTACTTC; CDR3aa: CSATGTSRAETQYF
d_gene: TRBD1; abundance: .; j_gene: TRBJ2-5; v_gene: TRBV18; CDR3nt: TGTGCCAGCTCACCAATCGGACAGGGGAGAAGGGAGACCCAGTACTTC; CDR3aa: CASSPIGQGRRETQYF
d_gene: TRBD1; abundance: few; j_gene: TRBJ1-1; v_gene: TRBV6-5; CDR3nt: TGTGCCAGCAATTTACAGGGGAAGAACACTGAAGCTTTCTTT; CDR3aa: CASNLQGKNTEAFF
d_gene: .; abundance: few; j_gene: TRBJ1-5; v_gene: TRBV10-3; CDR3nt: TGTGCCATCAGTGCCTTAGATAGCAATCAGCCCCAGCATTTT; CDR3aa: CAISALDSNQPQHF
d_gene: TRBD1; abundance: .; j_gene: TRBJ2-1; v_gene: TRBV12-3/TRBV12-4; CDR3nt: TGTGCCAGCAGGCCGGGACAGGGTATCCATGAGCAGTTCTTC; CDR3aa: CASRPGQGIHEQFF